This entry lists 6 T cell receptor beta chains sequenced from one sample in a study of human T cells and chemical hapten exposure. The time point denotes: patch test 3, about 24 weeks after DPC sensitization. Regarding treatment: therapeutic diphenylcyclopropenone sensitization with weekly scalp DPC. TCRdb processed the RACE reads anew with MiXCR; each CDR3 protein has one entry. This table holds approximately 32,000 distinct CDR3 sequences, more than 5% found once. The sample in question was whole blood, obtained in connection with sensitization to the hapten diphenylcyclopropenone (DPC). Receptors were obtained from a man in his thirties or forties with alopecia areata. Some clones in this sample may be carry-over from other donors' samples.

Ten or more counts support this clonotype. V and J are TRBV6-6 and TRBJ1-5; D unresolved. The CDR3 is 14 residues long. The V gene lost 2 bases and the J gene lost 1 base, with 6 bases spanning the gap. The germline CDR1 and CDR2 sequences are MNHNY and SVGAGI (reference sequence). The CDR3 sequence: CASSYRISNQPQHF. The CDR3 DNA sequence: TGTGCCAGCAGTTACAGGATAAGCAATCAGCCCCAGCATTTT.

The sample holds many counts of this clonotype. The chain links TRBV7-2 to TRBJ2-7; 9 nucleotides agree with TRBD2. The CDR3 totals 17 residues. The germline CDR1 and CDR2 sequences are SGHTA and FQGNSA. V lost 0 bases to trimming and J lost 4 bases; unmatched junction nucleotides: 10. For the CDR3, the DNA is TGTGCCAGCAGCTTAGCTTTGGGGCGGGAGGGCCAGTACGAGCAGTACTTC. This sequence encodes CASSLALGREGQYEQYF.

This clonotype was counted at least ten times. The chain has TRBV12-3 or TRBV12-4 and TRBJ1-2; 7 nucleotides line up with TRBD1. V lost 1 base and J lost 7; bases outside the gene matches: 3. CDR3 length equals 13 residues. In nucleotides, the CDR3 is TGTGCCAGCAGTTTAGGGGACAGCCTTGGCTACACCTTC. Encoded protein: CASSLGDSLGYTF.

The sample holds many counts of this clonotype. The J gene is TRBJ2-3, the V gene TRBV27; D may be TRBD1 (5 bases). V lost 2 bases and J lost 4, with 7 bases in between. The CDR3 consists of 13 residues. Per germline, CDR1 MNHEY and CDR2 SMNVEV (reference sequence). CDR3 sequence reads: CASSLQGSDTQYF. DNA of the CDR3: TGTGCCAGCAGTTTACAGGGCTCAGATACGCAGTATTTT.

Ten or more counts support this clonotype. V is TRBV29-1 and J is TRBJ2-2; D might be TRBD1 (7 bases). CDR1 and CDR2 (germline): SQVTM, ANQGSEA. CDR3 length equals 15 residues. V lost 4 bases and J 7 bases, leaving 19 bases between the germline ends. The CDR3 region is CSVGETGRFGGELFF. For the CDR3, the DNA is TGCAGCGTTGGGGAGACAGGGAGGTTCGGCGGGGAGCTGTTTTTT.

This clonotype was seen many times. V usage is TRBV7-8 and J usage is TRBJ1-2, with D uncertain. The CDR3 covers 13 residues. V was trimmed by 5 bases and J by 9 bases, leaving 16 bases between them. Germline CDR1 SGHVS, CDR2 FQNEAQ. CDR3: CASSPKSRVRYTF. The CDR3 DNA reads as TGTGCCAGCAGCCCCAAGTCGAGGGTTCGCTACACCTTC.